These 32 T cell receptor beta chains were sequenced from one sample in a study of T cells in Graves' hyperthyroidism and ophthalmopathy. Using RNA transcripts as the source, TCR beta CDR3 regions were amplified. TCR CDR3 underwent first-round RT-PCR with the HTBI primer set. TCRdb redid the calling of the multiplex PCR reads with MiXCR, one entry per CDR3 protein. The sample consists of around 700,000 distinct CDR3 sequences, 18% of them appearing once. Sequenced sample: blood. These receptors were obtained from a woman aged 45-65 years with Graves' hyperthyroidism that later progressed to Graves' ophthalmopathy.

V is TRBV7-6 and J is TRBJ2-3; D may be TRBD2 (6 bases). The V end lost 3 bases, the J end lost 4 bases, and 11 bases lay between the germline ends. This CDR3 is built from 14 residues. Germline lookup yields CDR1 SGHVS and CDR2 FNYEAQ. DNA for the CDR3: TGTGCCAGCAGCTTGACTAGGTTCCCAGATACGCAGTATTTT. Translated, it gives CASSLTRFPDTQYF.

With respect to this clonotype: Lacking the conserved final phenylalanine or tryptophan, this CDR3 likely reflects a read error. This sequence joins TRBV2 and TRBJ2-2; D call uncertain. Trimming took 4 bases from V and 1 from J, leaving 7 bases between them. The CDR3 spans 14 residues. Germline CDR1 SNHLY, CDR2 FYNNEI. Here the CDR3 DNA reads TGTGCCAGCAGTGCCTTACAGAACACCGGGGAGCTGTTTTCT. Its protein is CASSALQNTGELFS.

There are many counts of this clonotype. The chain links TRBV5-1 to TRBJ2-3, with TRBD1 matching 7 bases. The CDR3 length is 15 residues. V trimming: 5 bases; J trimming: 3 bases; junction bases outside the gene matches: 9. Germline V gene lookup returns CDR1 SGHRS and CDR2 YFSETQ. The CDR3 sequence: CASRVSATGTDTQYF. CDR3 sequence (DNA): TGCGCCAGCAGGGTCTCCGCGACAGGGACAGATACGCAGTATTTT.

The sample holds a few counts of this clonotype. The rearrangement links TRBV6-2 or TRBV6-3 to TRBJ2-1, with 10 nucleotides matching TRBD2. There are 15 residues in the CDR3. V shed 4 bases, J shed 2 bases, and the junction held 2 bases outside the gene matches. Looked up from germline, CDR1 is MNHEY and CDR2 is SVGEGT. The CDR3 region is CASSWTSGPYNEQFF. The CDR3 region has the DNA TGTGCCAGCAGTTGGACTAGCGGACCCTACAATGAGCAGTTCTTC.

The chain combines TRBV10-3 with TRBJ2-4; tentative D call: TRBD1 (6 bases). CDR1 is ENHRY, CDR2 SYGVKD, per germline. Trimming took off 3 bases at V and 2 bases at J, with 11 bases between the two ends. There are 15 residues in the CDR3. The CDR3 is CAISETGITKNIQYF. The CDR3 DNA follows: TGTGCCATCAGTGAAACAGGGATAACCAAAAACATTCAGTACTTC.

Of note for this clonotype: Because the CDR3 is missing its conserved closing phenylalanine or tryptophan, this is likely a read error. This rearrangement joins TRBV15 to TRBJ1-1, with D unresolved. Trimming took off 1 base at V and 0 bases at J, with 6 bases between the two ends. The CDR3 totals 14 residues. Germline-derived CDR1 and CDR2 are LNHNV and YYDKDF (reference sequence). This CDR3 is CATSRGQMNTEAFL. CDR3 DNA: TGTGCCACCAGCAGAGGTCAAATGAACACTGAAGCTTTCCTT.

In its sample, this clonotype was seen many times. This sequence joins TRBV7-9 and TRBJ1-1; D possibly corresponds to TRBD1 (6 bases). Trimming cost V 6 bases and J 0 bases, with 14 bases left between them. This CDR3 has 15 residues. CDR1 is SEHNR, CDR2 FQNEAQ, per germline (reference sequence). CDR3 sequence reads: CASRKAGTLNTEAFF. The CDR3 nucleotides are TGTGCCAGCAGGAAAGCCGGGACACTGAACACTGAAGCTTTCTTT.

A few counts support this clonotype. V is TRBV12-3 or TRBV12-4 and J is TRBJ1-5; a weak D match, TRBD1 (6 bases). V lost 4 bases and J 9 bases, leaving 22 bases between the germline ends. This CDR3 contains 16 residues. The CDR3 protein is CASSSVRGEGFGPQHF. The CDR3 DNA sequence: TGTGCCAGCAGTTCGGTCAGGGGAGAAGGTTTCGGGCCCCAGCATTTT.

The chain combines TRBV20-1 with TRBJ1-2; D remains unclear. Trimming took off 5 bases at V and 4 bases at J, with 8 bases between the two ends. The length of the CDR3 is 11 residues. In germline, CDR1 is DFQATT, CDR2 SNEGSKA (reference sequence). The CDR3 sequence is CSARGFYGYTF. In nucleotides, the CDR3 is TGCAGTGCTCGCGGGTTCTATGGCTACACCTTC.

There are a few counts of this clonotype. This chain links TRBV18 with TRBJ2-3; 10 positions agree with TRBD2. Germline CDR1 KGHSH, CDR2 LQKENI. With 4 bases clipped from V and 3 bases from J, the junction kept 10 bases outside the gene matches. The CDR3 totals 17 residues. The CDR3 protein is CASSRTLSGGATDTQYF. CDR3 nucleotide sequence: TGTGCCAGCTCACGGACCCTCAGCGGGGGGGCGACAGATACGCAGTATTTT.

This clonotype was seen many times. V gene TRBV7-9 combines with J gene TRBJ1-2; the D is unclear. CDR3 length equals 14 residues. Trimming stripped 1 base from V and 1 base from J, with 7 bases between. Germline values: CDR1 SEHNR, CDR2 FQNEAQ (reference sequence). The CDR3 protein is CASSLGPLNYGYTF. Written as DNA, the CDR3 is TGTGCCAGCAGCTTAGGACCCCTTAACTATGGCTACACCTTC. The full variable domain, its missing parts supplied by reference TRBV7-9 and TRBJ1-2, is DTGVSQNPRHKITKRGQNVTFRCDPISEHNRLYWYRQTLGQGPEFLTYFQNEAQLEKSRLLSDRFSAERPKGSFSTLEIQRTEQGDSAMYLCASSLGPLNYGYTFGSGTRLTVV.

The V gene is TRBV7-9, the J gene TRBJ2-7, with 10 bases that match TRBD1. The CDR3 length is 15 residues. V lost 5 bases and J lost 4; bases outside the gene matches: 8. CDR1 is SEHNR, CDR2 FQNEAQ, per germline (reference sequence). The CDR3, as DNA: TGTGCCAGCAGCGACGGACAGGGGGTAGATTACGAGCAGTACTTC. Translation gives CASSDGQGVDYEQYF.

The table lists this clonotype with many counts. This chain joins TRBV5-1 and TRBJ2-3; 8 nucleotides align to TRBD1. The CDR3 is 16 residues long. V was clipped by 4 bases and J by 0 bases; unmatched bases: 7. CDR1 is SGHRS, CDR2 YFSETQ, per germline. This chain's CDR3 is CASSTDRDFSTDTQYF. The CDR3 DNA reads TGCGCCAGCAGCACGGACAGGGATTTTAGCACAGATACGCAGTATTTT. Filled out from reference TRBV5-1 and TRBJ2-3, the complete variable domain reads KAGVTQTPRYLIKTRGQQVTLSCSPISGHRSVSWYQQTPGQGLQFLFEYFSETQRNKGNFPGRFSGRQFSNSRSEMNVSTLELGDSALYLCASSTDRDFSTDTQYFGPGTRLTVL.

The genes are TRBV29-1 and TRBJ2-3; 7 bases are shared with TRBD1. V was clipped by 3 bases and J by 4 bases; unmatched bases: 4. The CDR3 length is 13 residues. Germline-derived CDR1 and CDR2 are SQVTM and ANQGSEA. DNA of the CDR3: TGCAGCGTTGACGAGGGGGCTGCAGATACGCAGTATTTT. This translates into CSVDEGAADTQYF.

CDR3 in amino acids: CASSRDSKSSYEQYF. The CDR3, as DNA: TGTGCCAGCAGTCGGGACAGTAAAAGCTCCTACGAGCAGTACTTC. The V call is TRBV11-2, the J call TRBJ2-7; TRBD1 aligns across 7 bases. Germline values: CDR1 SGHAT, CDR2 FQNNGV. Trimming took 6 bases from V and 0 from J; bases not matched to a gene: 8. The CDR3 runs to 15 residues.

The chain uses TRBV3-1 and TRBJ2-2; no clear D. Trimming cost V 2 bases and J 2 bases, with 6 bases left between them. This CDR3 spans 14 amino acids. CDR1 and CDR2 from the germline V gene are LGHDT and YNNKEL (reference sequence). In DNA form, the CDR3 reads TGTGCCAGCAGCCAACGACCCAACACCGGGGAGCTGTTTTTT. Translating it yields CASSQRPNTGELFF.

This chain links TRBV19 with TRBJ1-5, with 7 bases identical to TRBD1. Unmatched junction bases numbered 4, after V lost 9 bases and J lost 2 bases. CDR3 length: 13 residues. Looked up from germline, CDR1 is LNHDA and CDR2 is SQIVND (reference sequence). This CDR3 reads CASATGGNQPQHF. In DNA, the CDR3 is TGTGCCAGCGCTACAGGGGGCAATCAGCCCCAGCATTTT.

This clonotype showed up just a few times. This chain connects TRBV5-6 to TRBJ1-2; D uncertain. This CDR3 has 12 residues. The germline V gene encodes CDR1 SGHDT and CDR2 YYEEEE. V was shortened by 0 bases and J by 8 bases, with 8 bases between the two germline ends. CDR3 amino acids: CASSLGAFGYTF. CDR3 nucleotides: TGTGCCAGCAGCTTGGGGGCTTTCGGCTACACCTTC.

This clonotype was detected many times. The V gene is TRBV3-1, the J gene TRBJ1-1, with TRBD1 identical over 7 bases. Germline CDR1 and CDR2: LGHDT and YNNKEL (reference sequence). The CDR3 consists of 13 residues. V was pared by 6 bases and J by 5 bases, with 6 bases of the junction left unmatched. In DNA form, the CDR3 reads TGTGCCAGCAGGCCGACAGGGCGAACTGAAGCTTTCTTT. Translating it yields CASRPTGRTEAFF.

This clonotype was detected many times. This chain uses TRBV27 with TRBJ2-3, with D possibly being TRBD1 (6 bases). This CDR3 region has 17 residues. CDR1 is MNHEY and CDR2 is SMNVEV in the germline V gene (reference sequence). V gave up 7 bases and J gave up 0 bases, with 20 bases separating them. CDR3 coding DNA: TGTGCCAGCACCGACCTTGGGGGCAGGGGAAGCACAGATACGCAGTATTTT. Encoded protein: CASTDLGGRGSTDTQYF.

This clonotype was seen ten or more times. The genes are TRBV12-3 or TRBV12-4 and TRBJ1-1; the match to TRBD1 covers 9 bases. CDR3 length: 17 residues. V shed 3 bases, J shed 1 base, and the junction held 9 bases outside the gene matches. CDR3 protein: CASSLAPGTGKNTEAFF. Here the CDR3 DNA reads TGTGCCAGCAGTTTGGCCCCCGGGACAGGGAAGAACACTGAAGCTTTCTTT.

The table lists this clonotype with many counts. The chain combines TRBV10-3 with TRBJ1-1, with a tentative D call TRBD1 (5 bases). V was pared by 9 bases and J by 1 base, with 12 bases between. The V gene's germline CDR1 is ENHRY and CDR2 SYGVKD. The CDR3 length is 13 residues. The CDR3 region is CAITPGPNTEAFF. Written as DNA, the CDR3 is TGTGCCATAACACCGGGGCCGAACACTGAAGCTTTCTTT.

The chain carries TRBV14 and TRBJ1-1, with D possibly being TRBD1 (6 bases). Germline V gives CDR1 SGHDN, CDR2 FVKESK. V lost 0 bases and J lost 3, with 11 bases in between. The CDR3 loop spans 15 amino acids. The CDR3 DNA is TGTGCCAGCAGCCAAGAAGTGTCAGGGGACACTGAAGCTTTCTTT. Protein: CASSQEVSGDTEAFF.

The sample holds many counts of this clonotype. The gene calls are TRBV7-9 and TRBJ1-1, with a weak D call TRBD1 (6 bases). Looked up from germline, CDR1 is SEHNR and CDR2 is FQNEAQ (reference sequence). Trimming removed 5 bases from V and 11 bases from J, with 12 bases in between. CDR3 size: 11 residues. CDR3 coding DNA: TGTGCCAGCAGCACCACAGGGTTCGCTTTCTTT. Its protein is CASSTTGFAFF.

CDR3 DNA: TGTGCCAGCAACCCGACAGGGGGCGGTGAAAAACTGTTTTTT. This gives the protein CASNPTGGGEKLFF. The V gene is TRBV12-3 or TRBV12-4, the J gene TRBJ1-4; 10 bases map to TRBD1. V lost 7 bases to trimming and J lost 7 bases; unmatched junction nucleotides: 6. The CDR3 contains 14 residues.

The table lists this clonotype with many counts. The V gene is TRBV11-3, the J gene TRBJ2-1; 10 positions agree with TRBD1. The V gene end was trimmed by 0 bases and the J gene end by 5 bases; junction bases not matched to a gene: 1. The CDR3 covers 15 residues. The germline V gene encodes CDR1 SGHNT and CDR2 YENEEA. This CDR3 is CASSLDGTGDNEQFF. In DNA, the CDR3 is TGTGCCAGCAGCTTAGACGGGACAGGGGACAATGAGCAGTTCTTC.

In its sample, this clonotype was seen many times. The chain combines TRBV7-2 with TRBJ1-1; D gene uncertain. This CDR3 has 14 residues. Germline V gene lookup returns CDR1 SGHTA and CDR2 FQGNSA. V was clipped by 5 bases and J by 1 base, with 11 bases between them. CDR3 DNA sequence: TGTGCCAGCAGCCCTAGGGTGGAGAACACTGAAGCTTTCTTT. Protein product: CASSPRVENTEAFF.

This clonotype has just one count. The rearrangement links TRBV7-9 to TRBJ2-2; the D gene could be TRBD1 or TRBD2 (6 bases each). The length of the CDR3 is 16 residues. Trimming left V 2 bases short and J 3 bases short, with 13 bases between. Per germline, CDR1 SEHNR and CDR2 FQNEAQ (reference sequence). The DNA for the CDR3 is TGTGCCAGCAGCTTACCTCCGGGGGCCTACACCGGGGAGCTGTTTTTT. Protein sequence: CASSLPPGAYTGELFF.

At least ten counts were recorded for this clonotype. This chain joins TRBV2 and TRBJ2-3; either TRBD1 or TRBD2 may supply D (5 bases each). The CDR3 has 14 amino acids. Germline CDR1 SNHLY, CDR2 FYNNEI. The V and J ends lost 5 bases and 2 bases respectively, with 11 bases between them. The CDR3 is CASSWDGYTDTQYF. Written as DNA, the CDR3 is TGTGCCAGCAGTTGGGACGGATACACAGATACGCAGTATTTT.

This clonotype was observed at least ten times. V and J are TRBV28 and TRBJ1-5; D is unclear. Deletions cut 5 bases from V and 7 bases from J, with 12 bases between. Germline V gene lookup returns CDR1 MDHEN and CDR2 SYDVKM. This CDR3 is built from 13 residues. CDR3 sequence (DNA): TGTGCCAGCAGTCGACCGTACCCACAGCCCCAGCATTTT. Encoded protein: CASSRPYPQPQHF.

This clonotype is a singleton in its sample. One base away lies a much larger clone, so this may be a sequencing read error. This chain links TRBV10-3 with TRBJ1-1; D is unresolved. Per germline, CDR1 ENHRY and CDR2 SYGVKD. The CDR3 consists of 14 residues. CDR3 nucleotide sequence: TGTGCCATCAGTGAGGTGTTTCCGAGCACTGGAGCTTTCTTT. Its translation is CAISEVFPSTGAFF.

This clonotype was recorded many times. V and J are TRBV12-3 or TRBV12-4 and TRBJ1-1; 9 bases match TRBD1. The CDR3 length is 15 residues. Trimming removed 5 bases from V and 4 bases from J; junction bases left unmatched: 8. CDR3 in DNA: TGTGCCAGCAGTATAGGGACAGGGTTCTTCACTGAAGCTTTCTTT. Protein: CASSIGTGFFTEAFF.